This entry is about one T cell receptor beta chain. The antigen is unknown. V shed 4 bases and J shed 6 bases, with 15 bases lying between them. This CDR3 region has 14 residues. Per germline, CDR1 SNHLY and CDR2 FYNNEI. These data originate in a study of cytomegalovirus exposure and HLA in healthy donors. Whole-study context: Out of approximately 170 million T cells, an earlier analysis found fewer than 140 million unique TCR beta sequences in total.

Both 60 Vbeta primers and 13 Jbeta primers went into the PCR. Here immunoSEQ multiplex PCR was the method, and the copy in TCRdb shows in-frame clones only, minus some. The table shows more than 95,000 clones, with roughly three fifths occurring only once. Study outcomes and limitations: TCR association rates varied by HLA locus in a later analysis, with DRB1 highest and HLA-C lowest. After further analysis at a later stage, 17,000 or so TCR beta sequences were associated with HLA alleles at 0.05 false discovery rate. With later analysis, a missense DCLRE1C variant became linked to TCR beta V- and J-gene trimming.

Specimen: PBMCs. The TCR originated in a middle-aged woman in good health and CMV-seropositive. This chain uses TRBV2 with TRBJ1-1, with D possibly being TRBD1 (5 bases). The CDR3 nucleotides read TGTGCCAGCAGTGGGGGCGCGGGGATAGCTGAAGCTTTCTTT. This gives the protein CASSGGAGIAEAFF.